The rows below give T cell receptor beta chains drawn from one sample of a study of blood T cell repertoires in COVID-19. Method: immunoSEQ multiplex PCR; TCRdb's copy keeps in-frame clones and lacks some. Of a few hundred thousand clones in the sample, around 80% were seen once. The sample was PBMCs or T cells enriched from blood (not recorded which). The receptor source for this set is a woman in her forties with acute COVID-19. Each CDR3 is given with its conserved first and last residue. The D gene is left open where the match is weak. Clone size is stated in some rows and not others, as once, few, many or a class when expanded.

clone size | J gene | D gene | V gene | CDR3 DNA | CDR3 protein
once | TRBJ2-2 | - | TRBV18 | TGTGCCAGCTCACCACTCCGGGGGTCCTTTAACACCGGGGAGCTGTTTTTT | CASSPLRGSFNTGELFF
- | TRBJ1-5 | - | TRBV7-2 | TGTGCCAGCAGCACGGGGTGGGGTTATCAGCCCCAGCATTTT | CASSTGWGYQPQHF
once | TRBJ2-5 | - | TRBV6-5 | TGTGCCAGCGGGCGAGAGACCCAGTACTTC | CASGRETQYF
- | TRBJ2-5 | - | TRBV19 | TGTGCCAGTAGTATCGGCCAGGGAGGAGAGACCCAGTACTTC | CASSIGQGGETQYF
- | TRBJ2-1 | TRBD1 | TRBV24-1 | TGTGCCACCAGTGATTGGACAGGGGGCAAAGGATCCACCTACAATGAGCAGTTCTTC | CATSDWTGGKGSTYNEQFF
- | TRBJ1-2 | TRBD1 | TRBV4-3 | TGCGCCAGCAGCCAAGCCTTAACAGGGGGTGACTATGGCTACACCTTC | CASSQALTGGDYGYTF
- | TRBJ1-4 | - | TRBV30 | TGTGCCGTAGAAGTGGGGGGGTTCCCCCCAACTAATGAAAAACTGTTTTTT | CAVEVGGFPPTNEKLFF
few | TRBJ2-3 | - | TRBV11-1 | TGTGCCAGCAGCGTCGCAGGGGATACGCAGTATTTT | CASSVAGDTQYF
- | TRBJ2-1 | - | TRBV27 | TGTGCCAGCAGTTTAGACAGCTACAATGAGCAGTTCTTC | CASSLDSYNEQFF
- | TRBJ1-3 | - | TRBV28 | TGTGCCAGCAGTCCGGTCGTAGGGGCCTCTGGAAACACCATATATTTT | CASSPVVGASGNTIYF
- | TRBJ2-1 | TRBD2 | TRBV4-2 | TGTGCCAGCAGCCAAGTAACTAGCGAGGGCAATGAGCAGTTCTTC | CASSQVTSEGNEQFF
- | TRBJ1-2 | - | TRBV28 | TGTGCCAGCAGTCACTACTCTGGTGGGAACTATGGCTACACCTTC | CASSHYSGGNYGYTF
- | TRBJ2-7 | TRBD2 | TRBV10-3 | TGTGCCATCGGAAAGCGGGAGGGCCTTGGTGAATCCGAGCAGTACTTC | CAIGKREGLGESEQYF
- | TRBJ1-2 | - | TRBV7-9 | TGTGCCAGCAGCGAGACGAGGGATTTCTACACCTTC | CASSETRDFYTF
- | TRBJ1-2 | - | TRBV2 | TGTGCCAGCGGAAGTGAAGGGGGACGCTACACCTTC | CASGSEGGRYTF
once | TRBJ1-1 | - | TRBV9 | TGTGCCAGCAGCGTAAAGGGGGACACTGAAGCTTTCTTT | CASSVKGDTEAFF
- | TRBJ1-3 | TRBD1 | TRBV9 | TGTGCCAGCAGCGTGGGGACAGGGAGTAACACCATATATTTT | CASSVGTGSNTIYF
few | TRBJ2-7 | - | TRBV14 | TGTGCCAGCAGCCACGTTGGGCCTGACGAGCAGTACTTC | CASSHVGPDEQYF
- | TRBJ2-1 | TRBD1 | TRBV27 | TGTGCCAGCAGTTGGGGACAGGAAAATGAGCAGTTCTTC | CASSWGQENEQFF
once | TRBJ2-5 | - | TRBV9 | TGTGCCAGCAGCGTAGGGGGGGGCGCCGAGACCCAGTACTTC | CASSVGGGAETQYF
- | TRBJ1-2 | TRBD1 | TRBV28 | TGTGCCAGCAGAGCGACAGGGTGGGTGGGCTACACCTTC | CASRATGWVGYTF
- | TRBJ2-1 | - | TRBV7-7 | TGTGCTAGCAGCTTAGCGGCCAGTACCTACAATGAGCAGTTCTTC | CASSLAASTYNEQFF
- | TRBJ1-2 | - | TRBV21-1 | TGTGCCAGCAGCAAAGACGGGACAGCGATACATACCGCCTTC | CASSKDGTAIHTAF
- | TRBJ1-4 | TRBD1 | TRBV6-4 | TGTGCCAGCAGTGCTACCGGGACAGGCAATGAAAAACTGTTTTTT | CASSATGTGNEKLFF
- | TRBJ2-3 | - | TRBV27 | TGTGCCAGCAGTTTGTATGGAGCGCGGGCCCCCACAGATACGCAGTATTTT | CASSLYGARAPTDTQYF